A single TCR beta chain is shown here with its context. Its antigen is currently not known. No base qualities exist here, and no much larger clone lies one base off it. This record comes from a study of CD8 T cells in Susac syndrome (dated by TCRdb to 2018 to 2020). At the level of the whole study: The study used repertoire sequencing to test whether antigen drove CD8+ T cell activation and differentiation in Susac syndrome. Clonality of the CD8+ T cell repertoire was compared between about a dozen healthy donors, approximately 14 Susac syndrome patients and roughly 16 multiple sclerosis patients. Results the study describes overall, beyond this receptor: The study acknowledged that relatively few individuals were included in the TCR sequencing and HLA analysis.

RNA was extracted using the RNeasy kit, and roughly 0.45 to 1 microgram was reverse transcribed with random hexamers. The immunoSEQ multiplex PCR assay, covering 54 Vbeta and 13 Jbeta segments, was used to amplify TCR beta CDR3 regions. To correct PCR amplification bias, a synthetic template baseline was used for both primer optimization and computational correction. The authors processed their data as follows. Only productive sequences were kept, with reads annotated to V, D and J genes according to IMGT and analyzed in immunoSEQ Analyzer. Clonality was computed as one minus Shannon entropy normalized by log2 of the number of productive unique sequences. Public and private clones were assessed among the 100 most prevalent clones of each patient and control. Susac-specific clones were defined as absent from healthy and MS cohorts, over a thousand published viral clones and other ImmuneACCESS disease sequences. TCRdb redid the processing of the public reads, applying fastp at Q25 and MiXCR, and retained in-frame beta chains. A single entry per CDR3 protein holds the most common genes and DNA from its merged rows. For this entry, the V and J calls and clone size follow TCRdb and not the study's own pipeline. Across this sample there are hundreds of thousands of distinct CDR3 sequences, with approximately 90% seen only once. 0.18% of the sample belongs to the ten largest clones.

From the germline V gene (reference sequence), CDR1 is MNHEY and CDR2 is SMNVEV. V was cut back by 6 bases and J by 7 bases, leaving a gap of 13 bases between them. Reading from cysteine to phenylalanine, the CDR3 counts 14 amino acids. The CDR3 DNA has 42 bases and is translated from base 1. Peripheral blood CD8+ and CD4+ T cells from healthy donors, Susac syndrome patients and multiple sclerosis patients were profiled by high-throughput TCR beta sequencing. The multiple sclerosis controls were treatment-naive patients whose relapsing-remitting disease, either stable or active, fulfilled the revised McDonald criteria. Bulk CD8+ and CD4+ T cells were purified magnetically by negative isolation, whereas CD8+ TEMRA cells were enriched by FACS. Blood was collected in EDTA tubes and processed within 24 hours, with PBMCs isolated through density gradient centrifugation. PBMCs intended for TCR sequencing were cryopreserved in liquid nitrogen and thawed later in a water bath at 37 degrees C. The sorted or isolated CD4+, CD8+ and CD8+ TEMRA cells reached a purity of at least 90%.

Recombination connected TRBV27 to TRBJ1-6; the D segment cannot be called with confidence. This clonotype was obtained from a human donor with multiple sclerosis. Source material: CD8+ T cells from PBMCs. The CDR3 sequence is CASSPTSFNSPLHF. The DNA sequence is given as TGTGCCAGCAGCCCCACTTCATTCAATTCACCCCTCCACTTT.